This passage covers 29 T cell receptor beta chains from one sample sequenced in a study of response to subunit inactivated influenza vaccine. TCRdb re-analysed the RT-PCR reads in MiXCR, keeping a single row per CDR3 protein. The repertoire holds fewer than 200,000 distinct CDR3 sequences, with about a tenth as singletons. Sequencing used non-naive T cells sorted from PBMCs, obtained on the day of vaccination. Receptors were obtained from a man aged 50 to 60 who received an inactivated influenza vaccine.

This clonotype was seen only a few times. The chain joins TRBV5-8 to TRBJ2-1, with D perhaps TRBD1 (6 bases). This CDR3 comprises 16 residues. From germline, CDR1 is SGHTS and CDR2 YDEGEE. V lost 4 bases and J lost 0, with 14 bases in between. The CDR3, as DNA: TGTGCCAGCAGCCTGGTGGGACAAAGCTCCTACAATGAGCAGTTCTTC. Its translation is CASSLVGQSSYNEQFF.

The chain recombines TRBV28 with TRBJ2-5; D perhaps matches TRBD2 (6 bases). The CDR3 is 14 residues long. V lost 2 bases and J 7 bases, leaving 14 bases between the germline ends. Germline assignment: CDR1 MDHEN and CDR2 SYDVKM. The CDR3 here is CASSLGSPRGTQYF. The CDR3 DNA reads as TGTGCCAGCAGTTTAGGCAGCCCGCGGGGGACCCAGTACTTC.

This clonotype has ten or more counts. One junction end does not reproduce the germline sequence, and a read error may be involved. The chain links TRBV29-1 to TRBJ2-5; unclear D gene. Germline V CDR1 and CDR2: SQVTM, ANQGSEA. This CDR3 has 10 residues. CDR3 DNA sequence: TGCAGCGTTCAAGAAGAGACCCAGTACTTC. Protein: CSVQEETQYF.

The chain employs TRBV19 and TRBJ2-1; 10 nucleotides agree with TRBD2. CDR3 length: 14 amino acids. From germline, CDR1 is LNHDA and CDR2 SQIVND (reference sequence). J lost 6 bases, V lost 6 bases, and 5 bases had no gene match. The CDR3 loop is CASRMSGRANEQFF. CDR3 in DNA: TGTGCCAGTAGAATGAGCGGGAGGGCCAATGAGCAGTTCTTC.

In regard to this clonotype: This may come from a read error, since a much larger clone is one base off. The J gene is TRBJ1-1, the V gene TRBV28, with D maybe TRBD1 (5 bases). The V gene's germline CDR1 is MDHEN and CDR2 SYDVKM. The CDR3 is 12 amino acids. The CDR3 loop reads CSSSPWGTEAFF. CDR3 DNA: TGTTCCAGCAGTCCCTGGGGGACTGAAGCTTTCTTT.

This clonotype was seen many times. The CDR3 DNA reads as TGTGCCAGCAGCCAAGGACAGAGTAGGGCTTTCTTT. Its translation is CASSQGQSRAFF. V and J are TRBV3-1 and TRBJ1-1; perhaps TRBD1 as D (5 bases). Trimming took 1 base from V and 11 from J, leaving 11 bases between them. CDR3 size: 12 residues. Germline lookup yields CDR1 LGHDT and CDR2 YNNKEL (reference sequence).

The rearrangement joins TRBV6-2 or TRBV6-3 to TRBJ2-3; 9 bases are shared with TRBD2. Per germline, CDR1 MNHEY and CDR2 SVGEGT. CDR3 length: 16 residues. The junction had 12 bases not matched to a gene; V was cut back by 6 bases and J by 5 bases. The DNA of the CDR3 is TGTGCCAGCAGCCAACTCAGCGGGAGGCTGAAAGATACGCAGTATTTT. This translates into CASSQLSGRLKDTQYF.

This clonotype was detected ten times or more. The V call is TRBV6-1, the J call TRBJ2-7; D call uncertain. With 11 bases removed from V and 0 bases from J, the gap between germline ends came to 11 bases. Germline V CDR1 and CDR2: MNHNS, SASEGT. The CDR3 is 12 residues long. The CDR3 coding sequence is TGTGCCGTCGGACGGAGCTCCTACGAGCAGTACTTC. Amino acids: CAVGRSSYEQYF.

This clonotype was counted at least ten times. The chain combines TRBV4-1 with TRBJ1-3; D perhaps matches TRBD1 (5 bases). This CDR3 region has 12 residues. Trimming took off 8 bases at V and 3 bases at J, with 8 bases between the two ends. CDR1 and CDR2 from the germline V gene are MGHRA and YSYEKL. CDR3 DNA: TGCGCCAGCTTGGGGGATGGAAACACCATATATTTT. Translating gives CASLGDGNTIYF.

This clonotype appeared a few times. The V gene is TRBV12-3 or TRBV12-4, the J gene TRBJ1-6; TRBD1 matches 8 bases. Trimming at V came to 1 base and at J to 7 bases, leaving 0 bases not matched to a gene. The CDR3 is 14 residues long. The CDR3 spells CASSLDRGNSPLHF. CDR3 in DNA: TGTGCCAGCAGTTTAGACAGGGGGAATTCACCCCTCCACTTT.

This clonotype has a count of ten or more. The V call is TRBV15, the J call TRBJ2-6; possible D gene TRBD1, 5 bases. The CDR3 loop spans 17 amino acids. The V gene lost 0 bases and the J gene lost 0 bases, with 9 bases spanning the gap. Germline loops: CDR1 LNHNV, CDR2 YYDKDF (reference sequence). CDR3 protein: CATSREAGNSGANVLTF. CDR3 coding DNA: TGTGCCACCAGCAGAGAGGCAGGGAACTCTGGGGCCAACGTCCTGACTTTC.

The rearrangement uses TRBV12-1 and TRBJ2-5; TRBD2, the D gene given by the table, was not confirmed from the DNA. TRBV12-1 is reported as a pseudogene. This CDR3 has 17 residues. Here the CDR3 DNA reads TGTGCCAGGAGCCCTGGGACTAGCGGGAGTAACCAAGAGACCCAGTACTTC. It is translated as CARSPGTSGSNQETQYF.

This clonotype came up many times. The rearrangement links TRBV5-1 to TRBJ2-7; perhaps D is TRBD1 or TRBD2 (7 bases each). From germline, CDR1 is SGHRS and CDR2 YFSETQ. V gave up 4 bases and J gave up 7 bases, with 15 bases separating them. The CDR3 is 13 residues long. CDR3 bases: TGCGCCAGCAGCCAGCAGGGGGGGCGAGAGCAGTACTTC. It specifies CASSQQGGREQYF. The full variable domain, its missing parts supplied by reference TRBV5-1 and TRBJ2-7, is KAGVTQTPRYLIKTRGQQVTLSCSPISGHRSVSWYQQTPGQGLQFLFEYFSETQRNKGNFPGRFSGRQFSNSRSEMNVSTLELGDSALYLCASSQQGGREQYFGPGTRLTVT.

This clonotype was detected only a few times. The rearrangement joins TRBV4-1 to TRBJ1-6, with 7 bases that match TRBD1. Trimming at V came to 3 bases and at J to 3 bases, leaving 11 bases not matched to a gene. Germline V gene lookup returns CDR1 MGHRA and CDR2 YSYEKL. The CDR3 covers 18 residues. The CDR3 DNA reads TGCGCCAGCAGCCAGGCCCGAACGGGACAGCACTATAATTCACCCCTCCACTTT. Its translation is CASSQARTGQHYNSPLHF.

This clonotype has a count of ten or more. Here the CDR3 reads CASSWVGGSYEQYF. The CDR3 region has the DNA TGTGCCAGCAGCTGGGTAGGGGGCTCCTACGAGCAGTACTTC. The J gene is TRBJ2-7, the V gene TRBV12-3 or TRBV12-4; TRBD1 might be the D (6 bases). The CDR3 has 14 amino acids. V was trimmed by 6 bases and J by 0 bases, leaving 12 bases between them.

The chain uses TRBV6-2 or TRBV6-3 and TRBJ1-5; 9 nucleotides agree with TRBD1. The CDR3 consists of 17 residues. V was clipped by 2 bases and J by 7 bases; unmatched bases: 12. The germline V gene has CDR1 MNHEY and CDR2 SVGEGT. The CDR3 sequence is CASSYQSGQGKGQPQHF. The CDR3 DNA is TGTGCCAGCAGTTACCAATCGGGACAGGGAAAGGGACAGCCCCAGCATTTT.

This clonotype was observed at least ten times. V usage is TRBV4-1 and J usage is TRBJ2-5, with D perhaps matching TRBD1 (6 bases). The V end was cut by 4 bases, the J end by 5 bases, with 11 bases between. CDR1 is MGHRA and CDR2 is YSYEKL in the germline V gene. This CDR3 is 13 amino acids long. CDR3 nucleotides: TGCGCCAGCAGCCCCAGGGGCGGGGAGACCCAGTACTTC. This codes for CASSPRGGETQYF.

This clonotype was counted at least ten times. This chain joins TRBV12-3 or TRBV12-4 and TRBJ2-7; D may be TRBD1 (5 bases). There are 16 residues in the CDR3. Trimming cost V 3 bases and J 2 bases, with 17 bases left between them. The CDR3 DNA reads TGTGCCAGCAGTTTTAAATATGGCAGGGCTACCTACGAGCAGTACTTC. Protein product: CASSFKYGRATYEQYF.

The CDR3 coding sequence is TGCGCCAGCAGCCAAGCCCTTTTATGGCGGGAGTTAAGAGATACGCAGTATTTT. It encodes CASSQALLWRELRDTQYF. V usage is TRBV4-3 and J usage is TRBJ2-3; 7 positions agree with TRBD2. This CDR3 has 18 amino acids. Germline V gene data show CDR1 as LGHNA and CDR2 as YSLEER. The V gene end was trimmed by 1 base and the J gene end by 5 bases; junction bases not matched to a gene: 15.

The rearrangement links TRBV9 to TRBJ2-3, with 8 bases matching TRBD2. CDR3 size: 17 residues. Germline CDR1 SGDLS, CDR2 YYNGEE. Trimming cost V 0 bases and J 2 bases; bases outside gene matches: 8. The CDR3, as DNA: TGTGCCAGCAGCGTAGGTCCAGCGGGAGCGTTCACAGATACGCAGTATTTT. Translating it yields CASSVGPAGAFTDTQYF.

V and J are TRBV12-3 or TRBV12-4 and TRBJ1-4, with D possibly matching TRBD1 (5 bases). Trimming left V 8 bases short and J 8 bases short, with 15 bases between. The CDR3 extends over 13 amino acids. The CDR3 DNA is TGTGCCAGCCGTGACAGAGTTTTAGAAAAACTGTTTTTT. Translation: CASRDRVLEKLFF.

The V call is TRBV9, the J call TRBJ2-1; 7 bases match TRBD2. The CDR3 length is 15 residues. After removal of 0 bases from V and 7 bases from J, the junction contained 7 bases not matched to a gene. Germline V gene data show CDR1 as SGDLS and CDR2 as YYNGEE. The CDR3, as DNA: TGTGCCAGCAGCGTAGGTGGCGGGAGTTCGAATGAGCAGTTCTTC. Translation gives CASSVGGGSSNEQFF.

This clonotype was counted many times. The V call is TRBV9, the J call TRBJ2-5; possibly TRBD1 for D (6 bases). Germline values: CDR1 SGDLS, CDR2 YYNGEE. V was pared by 2 bases and J by 2 bases, with 16 bases between. The CDR3 spans 16 residues. CDR3 protein: CASSVGASHIQETQYF. The CDR3 DNA follows: TGTGCCAGCAGCGTGGGGGCTAGCCATATTCAAGAGACCCAGTACTTC.

This clonotype was counted between two and nine times. This sequence joins TRBV28 and TRBJ2-5; 11 bases line up with TRBD2. The CDR3 has 17 amino acids. The V gene end was trimmed by 5 bases and the J gene end by 2 bases; junction bases not matched to a gene: 10. The germline gives CDR1 MDHEN, CDR2 SYDVKM. CDR3 protein: CASSPMKLAGEQETQYF. The CDR3 bases are TGTGCCAGCAGTCCTATGAAACTAGCGGGGGAACAAGAGACCCAGTACTTC.

The rearrangement joins TRBV20-1 to TRBJ1-2; TRBD1 matches at 7 bases. Germline V gene sequence: CDR1 DFQATT, CDR2 SNEGSKA (reference sequence). J gave up 8 bases and V 8 bases, and 8 bases lay outside the gene matches. CDR3 length equals 11 residues. DNA for the CDR3: TGCAGTAGCCCAGGGGGGGGCGGCTACACCTTC. This sequence encodes CSSPGGGGYTF.

The table lists this clonotype with many counts. The rearrangement uses TRBV12-3 or TRBV12-4 and TRBJ1-1, with a possible D match to TRBD1 (5 bases). The CDR3 totals 13 residues. The V gene lost 3 bases and the J gene lost 4 bases, with 9 bases spanning the gap. CDR3 coding DNA: TGTGCCAGCAGTTTTTTTGGGGGCACTGAAGCTTTCTTT. This gives the protein CASSFFGGTEAFF.

This clonotype was seen many times. J is TRBJ2-7 and V is TRBV28; 13 bases are a match to TRBD2. With V trimmed by 4 bases and J by 7 bases, 4 bases remained unmatched. Germline assignment: CDR1 MDHEN and CDR2 SYDVKM. The CDR3 sequence is 14 residues long. The CDR3 is CASSYTSGGAEQYF. The CDR3 DNA is TGTGCCAGCAGTTACACTAGCGGGGGGGCGGAGCAGTACTTC.

This clonotype has just a few counts. The chain carries TRBV7-2 and TRBJ2-5; TRBD1 agrees at 7 bases. CDR1 and CDR2 (germline): SGHTA, FQGNSA. The CDR3 has 14 residues. With 6 bases clipped from V and 4 bases from J, the junction kept 8 bases outside the gene matches. The CDR3 here is CASSDRQGLETQYF. The DNA for the CDR3 is TGTGCCAGCAGTGATCGACAGGGATTAGAGACCCAGTACTTC.

This chain links TRBV24-1 with TRBJ2-3; possibly TRBD2 for D (6 bases). This CDR3 contains 16 residues. Germline-derived CDR1 and CDR2 are KGHDR and SFDVKD. V lost 11 bases and J lost 3, with 23 bases in between. CDR3 sequence: CAIQGAGGDLTDTQYF. The DNA for the CDR3 is TGTGCCATTCAGGGCGCCGGGGGAGATCTGACAGATACGCAGTATTTT.